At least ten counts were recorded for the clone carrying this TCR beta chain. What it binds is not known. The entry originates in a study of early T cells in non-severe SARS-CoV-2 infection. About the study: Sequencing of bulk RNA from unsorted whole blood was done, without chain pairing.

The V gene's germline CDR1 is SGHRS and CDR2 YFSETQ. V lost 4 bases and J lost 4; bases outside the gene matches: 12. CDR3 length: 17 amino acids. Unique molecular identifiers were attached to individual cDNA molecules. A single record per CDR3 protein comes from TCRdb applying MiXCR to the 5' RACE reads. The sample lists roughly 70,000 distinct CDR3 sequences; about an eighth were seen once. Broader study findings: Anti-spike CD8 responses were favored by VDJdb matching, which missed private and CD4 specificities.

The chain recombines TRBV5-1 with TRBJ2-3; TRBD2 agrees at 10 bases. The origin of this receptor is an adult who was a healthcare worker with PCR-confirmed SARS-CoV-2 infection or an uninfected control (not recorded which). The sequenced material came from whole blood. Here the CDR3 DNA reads TGCGCCAGCAGCCCAAGGCTAGCGGGAGATCCGGCAGATACGCAGTATTTT. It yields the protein CASSPRLAGDPADTQYF.